Below are 21 T cell receptor beta chains sequenced from a single sample in a study of T cells in Graves' hyperthyroidism and ophthalmopathy (dated by TCRdb to 2018 to 2020). The receptor library was made with multiplex PCR. The instrument given in TCRdb is Illumina HiSeq 2000. TCR beta CDR3 regions were amplified from RNA transcripts. For the first round of RT-PCR on the TCR CDR3, the HTBI primer set was used together with the Qiagen OneStep RT-PCR kit. TCRdb's own reprocessing of the public reads used fastp at Q25 and MiXCR and kept productive beta chains. Here each entry gathers all rows of one CDR3 protein and keeps the most common genes and DNA. The sample includes around 430,000 distinct CDR3 sequences, with 15% observed a single time. The top ten hold around a third of the sample. Sequencing used blood. All receptors derive from a woman in her 30s with Graves' hyperthyroidism.

This clonotype was detected ten times or more. This chain connects TRBV20-1 to TRBJ2-3, with D unresolved. The CDR3 covers 13 residues. The germline V gene encodes CDR1 DFQATT and CDR2 SNEGSKA (reference sequence). With 6 bases removed from V and 9 bases from J, the gap between germline ends came to 19 bases. CDR3 coding DNA: TGCAGTGCCCCTCCTTACCGACTCGGAACGCAGTATTTT. Translated, it gives CSAPPYRLGTQYF.

The chain has TRBV15 and TRBJ1-1; no clear D. The V end lost 1 base, the J end lost 11 bases, and 14 bases lay between the germline ends. The length of the CDR3 is 13 residues. The germline gives CDR1 LNHNV, CDR2 YYDKDF (reference sequence). Written as DNA, the CDR3 is TGTGCCACCAGCAGAGGGTCCTCGCAGTCCGCTTTCTTT. It yields the protein CATSRGSSQSAFF.

V gene TRBV6-1 combines with J gene TRBJ2-7; D might be TRBD1 (5 bases). The ends were cut back, 6 bases at V and 6 bases at J, with 12 bases in the middle. The length of the CDR3 is 12 residues. In germline, CDR1 is MNHNS, CDR2 SASEGT. CDR3 loop: CASSFSGIEQYF. The DNA of the CDR3 is TGTGCCAGCAGCTTTTCAGGGATCGAGCAGTACTTC.

This clonotype was seen only a few times. V gene TRBV5-1 combines with J gene TRBJ2-3; D is perhaps TRBD1 (6 bases). Germline V gene lookup returns CDR1 SGHRS and CDR2 YFSETQ. CDR3 length: 15 amino acids. Trimming removed 0 bases at V and 4 bases at J, with 12 bases between. The CDR3 protein is CASSLEQGYADTQYF. In nucleotides, the CDR3 is TGCGCCAGCAGCTTGGAACAGGGTTACGCAGATACGCAGTATTTT.

V is TRBV24-1 and J is TRBJ2-3, with D perhaps assigned TRBD1 or TRBD2 (5 bases each). The germline V and J ends were trimmed by 4 bases and 6 bases, with 19 bases remaining between them. The CDR3 covers 16 residues. CDR1 KGHDR and CDR2 SFDVKD come from the germline V gene. The CDR3 is CATSDPSGAPGDTQYF. The DNA for the CDR3 is TGTGCCACCAGTGACCCGAGTGGGGCCCCGGGGGATACGCAGTATTTT.

The rearrangement uses TRBV2 and TRBJ1-3; no definite D call. V was clipped by 2 bases and J by 2 bases, with 13 bases between them. There are 16 residues in the CDR3. Germline V gene sequence: CDR1 SNHLY, CDR2 FYNNEI. Written as DNA, the CDR3 is TGTGCCAGCAGTGAACTGGGATATTCGACTGGAAACACCATATATTTT. This translates into CASSELGYSTGNTIYF. The full variable domain, completed using reference TRBV2 and TRBJ1-3, is EPEVTQTPSHQVTQMGQEVILRCVPISNHLYFYWYRQILGQKVEFLVSFYNNEISEKSEIFDDQFSVERPDGSNFTLKIRSTKLEDSAMYFCASSELGYSTGNTIYFGEGSWLTVV.

This rearrangement joins TRBV5-6 to TRBJ1-2; 7 nucleotides align to TRBD1. In germline, CDR1 is SGHDT, CDR2 YYEEEE. The CDR3 has 13 amino acids. J lost 6 bases, V lost 4 bases, and 6 bases had no gene match. For the CDR3, the DNA is TGTGCCAGCAGCCGCGACAGGGCCCATGGCTACACCTTC. This translates into CASSRDRAHGYTF. The complete variable domain, with remaining parts taken from reference TRBV5-6 and TRBJ1-2, reads DAGVTQSPTHLIKTRGQQVTLRCSPKSGHDTVSWYQQALGQGPQFIFQYYEEEERQRGNFPDRFSGHQFPNYSSELNVNALLLGDSALYLCASSRDRAHGYTFGSGTRLTVV.

The chain has TRBV5-1 and TRBJ2-5; TRBD2 aligns across 8 bases. After removal of 4 bases from V and 2 bases from J, the junction contained 13 bases not matched to a gene. The V gene's germline CDR1 is SGHRS and CDR2 YFSETQ. The CDR3 has 17 amino acids. CDR3 nucleotides: TGCGCCAGCAGCACGGGACTAGTGGGAGGGGTGCAAGAGACCCAGTACTTC. Translated: CASSTGLVGGVQETQYF. Full variable domain (rest looked up from reference TRBV5-1 and TRBJ2-5): KAGVTQTPRYLIKTRGQQVTLSCSPISGHRSVSWYQQTPGQGLQFLFEYFSETQRNKGNFPGRFSGRQFSNSRSEMNVSTLELGDSALYLCASSTGLVGGVQETQYFGPGTRLLVL.

This clonotype was observed many times. The chain carries TRBV6-2 or TRBV6-3 and TRBJ1-3; D not resolved. Germline V lookup: CDR1 MNHEY, CDR2 SVGEGT. This CDR3 spans 16 amino acids. V was trimmed by 6 bases and J by 0 bases, leaving 15 bases between them. The CDR3 coding sequence is TGTGCCAGCAGAAGAAGGTTTACCGACTCTGGAAACACCATATATTTT. Its protein is CASRRRFTDSGNTIYF.

The chain carries TRBV5-1 and TRBJ2-1; TRBD2 might be the D (6 bases). Trimming left V 0 bases short and J 0 bases short, with 13 bases between. Germline CDR1 reads SGHRS; CDR2 reads YFSETQ. This CDR3 is 17 amino acids long. CDR3 coding DNA: TGCGCCAGCAGCTTGGATCTAGCGTCTAGCTCCTACAATGAGCAGTTCTTC. Amino acid sequence: CASSLDLASSSYNEQFF. The entire variable domain, with the rest obtained from reference TRBV5-1 and TRBJ2-1, is as follows: KAGVTQTPRYLIKTRGQQVTLSCSPISGHRSVSWYQQTPGQGLQFLFEYFSETQRNKGNFPGRFSGRQFSNSRSEMNVSTLELGDSALYLCASSLDLASSSYNEQFFGPGTRLTVL.

This chain joins TRBV20-1 and TRBJ2-3, with D maybe TRBD2 (6 bases). V was trimmed by 0 bases and J by 1 base, leaving 17 bases between them. The CDR3 runs to 17 residues. The germline CDR1 and CDR2 sequences are DFQATT and SNEGSKA (reference sequence). The CDR3 DNA reads TGCAGTGCTAGAGATCAGGAGGGGCGCGAAGGCACAGATACGCAGTATTTT. Translated, it gives CSARDQEGREGTDTQYF.

This clonotype was counted between two and nine times. V gene TRBV20-1 combines with J gene TRBJ2-7, with TRBD2 identical over 9 bases. J lost 0 bases, V lost 0 bases, and 6 bases had no gene match. CDR1 DFQATT and CDR2 SNEGSKA come from the germline V gene (reference sequence). This CDR3 is 16 amino acids long. CDR3 DNA: TGCAGTGCTAGAGACTTGGCGGGAGGGATCTCCTACGAGCAGTACTTC. It codes for CSARDLAGGISYEQYF.

This clonotype showed up just a few times. The chain combines TRBV27 with TRBJ2-5; no clear D gene. CDR1 and CDR2 from the germline V gene are MNHEY and SMNVEV (reference sequence). The V gene lost 5 bases and the J gene lost 5 bases, with 18 bases spanning the gap. The CDR3 has 15 residues. The CDR3 coding sequence is TGTGCCAGCAGTCTACTCTCTACTTTCAAGGAGACCCAGTACTTC. Protein product: CASSLLSTFKETQYF.

The J gene is TRBJ2-2, the V gene TRBV20-1, with TRBD2 matching 11 bases. Germline-derived CDR1 and CDR2 are DFQATT and SNEGSKA (reference sequence). The length of the CDR3 is 19 residues. The V segment lost 6 bases and the J segment 3 bases; nucleotides outside the gene matches: 18. The CDR3 DNA is TGCAGTGCAATCCGCTTCGGTAGCGGGAGGGTAGGGGACACCGGGGAGCTGTTTTTT. Translation: CSAIRFGSGRVGDTGELFF.

This clonotype was observed many times. The V and J genes are TRBV28 and TRBJ2-5; D unresolved. The CDR3 spans 13 residues. The germline gives CDR1 MDHEN, CDR2 SYDVKM. V was shortened by 3 bases and J by 3 bases, with 8 bases between the two germline ends. In DNA, the CDR3 is TGTGCCAGCAGTTTCGGGCGCGAAGAGACCCAGTACTTC. This translates into CASSFGREETQYF.

Remarks on this clonotype: A single base separates this from a much larger clone, so it may be a read error. The chain combines TRBV3-1 with TRBJ2-7, with 7 nucleotides matching TRBD2. Trimming took 0 bases from V and 3 from J; bases not matched to a gene: 8. This CDR3 comprises 16 residues. Germline values: CDR1 LGHDT, CDR2 YNNKEL (reference sequence). CDR3 bases: TGTGCCAGCAGCCAAGATCGGCGAGCGGGACTCTACGAGCAGTACTTC. It is translated as CASSQDRRAGLYEQYF.

In its sample, this clonotype was seen a few times. One end of the junction is discordant with germline, which a read error may explain. The chain recombines TRBV7-9 with TRBJ2-3; TRBD2 matches at 13 bases. Germline values: CDR1 SEHNR, CDR2 FQNEAQ (reference sequence). CDR3 length: 16 residues. In DNA, the CDR3 is TGTGCCAGCAGCTTAGGAGGTGGACTAGCGGGAGATTCGCAGTATTTT. It encodes CASSLGGGLAGDSQYF.

J is TRBJ2-1 and V is TRBV27; D is unclear. CDR1 is MNHEY, CDR2 SMNVEV, per germline (reference sequence). The CDR3 covers 14 residues. Deletions cut 3 bases from V and 7 bases from J, with 13 bases between. The CDR3 coding sequence is TGTGCCAGCAGTTTTATTAATCTGGGTAATGAGCAGTTCTTC. Translating it yields CASSFINLGNEQFF.

This clonotype was picked up a small number of times. CDR3 DNA sequence: TGTGCCAGCAGATCTCAGAGCTCCTATAATTCACCCCTCCACTTT. Protein: CASRSQSSYNSPLHF. The chain uses TRBV9 and TRBJ1-6; D unclear. The CDR3 consists of 15 residues. CDR1 is SGDLS and CDR2 is YYNGEE in the germline V gene. The germline V and J ends were trimmed by 5 bases and 0 bases, with 9 bases remaining between them.

This clonotype came up a few times. V is TRBV5-1 and J is TRBJ2-3; 9 bases match TRBD2. The germline V gene encodes CDR1 SGHRS and CDR2 YFSETQ. With 4 bases clipped from V and 1 base from J, the junction kept 7 bases outside the gene matches. There are 16 residues in the CDR3. In nucleotides, the CDR3 is TGCGCCAGCAGCCCGGGACTAGCCCCCCGCACAGATACGCAGTATTTT. Translating it yields CASSPGLAPRTDTQYF.

This clonotype was seen many times. This chain joins TRBV15 and TRBJ2-1; D gene uncertain. V gave up 5 bases and J gave up 7 bases, with 9 bases separating them. The CDR3 spans 12 residues. Germline assignment: CDR1 LNHNV and CDR2 YYDKDF (reference sequence). CDR3 nucleotides: TGTGCCACCAGCGCTTGGGGAAATGAGCAGTTCTTC. It is translated as CATSAWGNEQFF.